The following is a T cell receptor beta chain sequence with its context. Antigen unknown. The data belong to a study of long-term antiretroviral therapy in people with HIV. Notes on the study in general: Upon ART, diversity increased but remained lower than transplant donor controls. Clonal populations expanded prior to ART predominated within the repertoire at all time points. Control repertoires displayed wider CDR3 length ranges than the HIV repertoires. Investigators report no available data on ART adherence, viral resistance or therapy changes.

This was the immunoSEQ v3.0 assay at survey level. Measured with immunoSEQ multiplex PCR; TCRdb has only the in-frame clones, and not every one. The repertoire holds 22,000 or so clones, with 80% as singletons. The sample here was unsorted PBMCs, taken 2.9 years after starting antiretroviral therapy. The TCR comes from a woman younger than 45 with HIV.

Here the CDR3 reads CASSKNRGLYGYTF. The CDR3 nucleotides read TGTGCCAGCAGCAAAAACAGGGGGCTCTATGGCTACACCTTC. The chain recombines TRBV6-5 with TRBJ1-2, with 9 bases matching TRBD1. J was trimmed by 4 bases and V by 6 bases; bases with no gene match: 6. Germline-derived CDR1 and CDR2 are MNHEY and SVGAGI. The CDR3 runs to 14 residues.